This T cell receptor beta chain was captured by sequencing in a study of T cells after yellow fever vaccination (dated by TCRdb to between 2018 and 2021). Some background on the complete study: Libraries from fractions with low cell numbers were prepared with the SMART-Seq v4 Ultra Low Input RNA kit. Blood samples were taken at several timepoints before and after primary and secondary immunization, and bulk PBMC replicates and cell subsets were isolated. To follow T-cell clones before and after primary and booster YFV17D yellow fever vaccination, bulk TCR alpha and beta repertoires were sequenced over time. Two healthy male donors made up the cohort, one aged 18 to 29 years and the other aged 30 to 40 years.

Study-level results and caveats: After the booster, most of the clones that had expanded following primary vaccination were detected again (almost 98% of CD4 and around 90% of CD8), which suggests that memory was broadly maintained. Because only two donors were included in the study, the extent to which the findings can be generalized is limited. FACS-sorted repertoires could contain abundant contaminating clonotypes from the bulk population, so computational filtering was required. A small fraction of clonotypes appeared in both the CD4 and CD8 compartments, likely as a result of convergent recombination. Compared with the primary T-cell response, the secondary T-cell response was weaker but faster, peaking on day 5 rather than day 15.

TCR cDNA was made using 5'RACE template switching, a step that added a universal primer site and unique molecular identifiers. Priming for cDNA synthesis came from both the TCR alpha and TCR beta constant segments. Library amplification used two PCR steps, and the second PCR step added sample barcodes and sequencing adapters. Libraries were sequenced on Illumina HiSeq 2500 (2x100 bp) or NovaSeq (2x150 bp). Under the source paper's analysis protocol: MIGEC handled demultiplexing of reads and collapsing into UMI consensus sequences, while MiXCR performed V(D)J alignment. Vaccine-responding clonotypes were identified with edgeR using replicate PBMC samples, with FDR below 0.01 and a log2 fold change above 5 up to day 15 being required. Each bulk clonotype received a CD4 or CD8 identity based on whether the sequenced CD4 or CD8 repertoire contained that clonotype at higher abundance. TCRdb trimmed public reads at Q25 via fastp, called clones via MiXCR and kept in-frame beta chains. Records with the same CDR3 protein are collapsed into one entry carrying the most frequent genes and DNA. The V and J calls and clone size come from TCRdb's table, not from the authors' own analysis. This sample lists almost 600,000 distinct CDR3 sequences; less than 15% were detected once. Over 12% of the sample is taken by the ten largest.

Germline trimming: 2 bases from V, 6 bases from J; junction bases outside gene matches: 4. CDR1 and CDR2 were assigned from the germline V gene as KGHDR and SFDVKD. The CDR3 runs 14 residues from the cysteine to the phenylalanine. This entry keeps only the CDR3 DNA: 42 bases, framed from base 1. Details on this clonotype: It has no known antigen specificity. No much larger clone exists at a distance of one base, and base qualities are not known.

The sample's treatment or condition label, in plain terms: live attenuated yellow fever vaccine strain. At each blood-draw timepoint, two biological replicates of bulk PBMCs were collected. PBMCs were isolated from peripheral blood using a standard Ficoll-Paque protocol. TriZol was used to extract RNA from bulk PBMCs, CD4 and CD8 fractions, and dextramer-positive and dextramer-negative fractions. Specimen: PBMCs, collected on the day of the yellow fever booster vaccination. The sequence is built from TRBV24-1 and TRBJ2-7; the junction holds 9 bases that match TRBD2. This TCR was sampled from a man aged 25-45 years who received the YFV17D yellow fever vaccine. This receptor has the CDR3 CATSDSAGGGEQYF. The sequence in DNA is TGTGCCACCAGTGATTCTGCGGGAGGGGGCGAGCAGTACTTC.